Listed below are T cell receptor beta chains from one sample, sequenced in a study of cytomegalovirus exposure and HLA in healthy donors. Repertoires were generated with immunoSEQ multiplex PCR, while TCRdb's copy carries only in-frame clones and drops some. Among about 230,000 clones listed, over 70% were seen once. The sample consisted of PBMCs. Receptor source: a woman in her sixties or seventies in good health and CMV-seropositive. Each CDR3 is given with its conserved first and last residue. A D gene is named only where the DNA matches it firmly. Rows give clone size only sometimes, using once, few, many, or a class for an expanded clone.

j_gene	v_gene	abundance	d_gene	CDR3aa	CDR3nt
TRBJ2-3	TRBV5-1	-	-	CASSDNPTTDTQYF	TGCGCCAGCAGCGACAACCCCACCACAGATACGCAGTATTTT
TRBJ2-7	TRBV7-9	few	TRBD1	CASSERTGGLYEQYF	TGTGCCAGCAGCGAACGGACAGGGGGACTCTACGAGCAGTACTTC
TRBJ1-1	TRBV10-3	-	TRBD1	CAISDPGQGNTEAFF	TGTGCCATCAGTGATCCGGGACAGGGAAACACTGAAGCTTTCTTT
TRBJ2-1	TRBV7-6	-	-	CASSLAVNEQFF	TGTGCCAGCAGCTTAGCCGTAAATGAGCAGTTCTTC
TRBJ2-4	TRBV18	-	TRBD2	CASSEGLAGQNIQYF	TGTGCCAGCTCAGAGGGACTAGCGGGACAAAACATTCAGTACTTC
TRBJ2-1	TRBV4-2	-	TRBD1	CASTETGGEDNEQFF	TGTGCCAGCACCGAAACAGGGGGCGAGGACAATGAGCAGTTCTTC
TRBJ2-7	TRBV30	-	-	CAWVGRSSYEQYF	TGTGCCTGGGTGGGGAGAAGCTCCTACGAGCAGTACTTC
TRBJ2-1	TRBV4-1	-	TRBD2	CASSRGLAGYGNEQFF	TGCGCCAGCAGCCGGGGGCTAGCGGGGTATGGGAATGAGCAGTTCTTC
TRBJ2-5	TRBV28	-	-	CASSWRRETQYF	TGTGCCAGCAGTTGGAGGCGGGAGACCCAGTACTTC
TRBJ1-2	TRBV6-6	few	TRBD1	CASSYPQGDYTF	TGTGCCAGCAGTTACCCACAGGGGGACTACACCTTC
TRBJ2-7	TRBV5-1	-	TRBD1	CASSPWDRAYEQYF	TGCGCCAGCAGCCCCTGGGACAGAGCCTACGAGCAGTACTTC
TRBJ1-2	TRBV7-9	few	TRBD1	CASSTGQEVYGYTF	TGTGCCAGCAGTACCGGACAGGAAGTTTATGGCTACACCTTC
TRBJ1-5	TRBV15	once	TRBD1	CATSSDRGPQPQHF	TGTGCCACCAGCAGCGACAGGGGGCCACAGCCCCAGCATTTT
TRBJ2-1	TRBV5-1	-	TRBD2	CASSPGTSGYNEQFF	TGCGCCAGCAGCCCCGGGACTAGCGGTTACAATGAGCAGTTCTTC
TRBJ1-1	TRBV19	-	TRBD1	CASRKGGTGSLGTEAFF	TGTGCCAGTAGGAAGGGAGGGACAGGGTCCTTGGGCACTGAAGCTTTCTTT
TRBJ1-2	TRBV5-4	once	TRBD1	CASSQPTGDNYGYTF	TGTGCCAGCAGCCAGCCTACAGGGGACAACTATGGCTACACCTTC
TRBJ2-2	TRBV19	few	TRBD1	CASSPGQTNTGELFF	TGTGCCAGTAGCCCGGGACAGACCAACACCGGGGAGCTGTTTTTT
TRBJ1-2	TRBV7-6	-	TRBD1	CASSSPGTGGSYGYTF	TGTGCCAGCAGCTCACCCGGGACAGGGGGCAGCTATGGCTACACCTTC
TRBJ2-7	TRBV6-6	-	-	CASSKDTTTAYEQYF	TGTGCCAGCAGCAAAGACACGACCACCGCCTACGAGCAGTACTTC
TRBJ1-5	TRBV29-1	-	TRBD1	CSVAAGGEGSQPQHF	TGCAGCGTTGCGGCAGGGGGCGAGGGAAGTCAGCCCCAGCATTTT
TRBJ1-1	TRBV4-1	-	-	CASSQDRGRSLNTEAFF	TGCGCCAGCAGCCAAGACCGAGGTAGGTCTCTGAACACTGAAGCTTTCTTT
TRBJ1-1	TRBV11-2	few	-	CASLRGGNTEAFF	TGTGCCAGCCTCCGGGGAGGCAACACTGAAGCTTTCTTT
TRBJ1-1	TRBV6-5	-	-	CASSSTTRGTEAFF	TGTGCCAGCAGTTCGACGACAAGGGGCACTGAAGCTTTCTTT
TRBJ2-3	TRBV9	-	TRBD2	CASSVGLAGGRDTQYF	TGTGCCAGCAGCGTGGGACTAGCGGGGGGCCGAGATACGCAGTATTTT
TRBJ2-1	TRBV14	-	TRBD1	CASSRDRGHNEQFF	TGTGCCAGCAGCCGGGACAGGGGGCACAATGAGCAGTTCTTC
TRBJ1-2	TRBV6-1	-	TRBD1	CASSRQGAVGYTF	TGTGCCAGCAGTCGACAGGGGGCGGTTGGCTACACCTTC
TRBJ2-7	TRBV30	-	-	CAWGRGGFYEQYF	TGTGCCTGGGGGAGGGGGGGGTTCTACGAGCAGTACTTC
TRBJ1-5	TRBV2	-	TRBD1	CASSDGQGGQPQHF	TGTGCCAGCAGTGATGGACAGGGTGGCCAGCCCCAGCATTTT
TRBJ2-5	TRBV11-2	-	TRBD2	CASSLEASGSLETQYF	TGTGCCAGCAGCTTAGAGGCTAGCGGGAGTTTGGAGACCCAGTACTTC
TRBJ2-5	TRBV5-1	-	-	CASSLAGDETQYF	TGCGCCAGCAGCTTGGCCGGGGATGAGACCCAGTACTTC
TRBJ2-1	TRBV6-4	-	TRBD2	CASSEPSGTYNEQFF	TGTGCCAGCAGTGAGCCTAGCGGGACCTACAATGAGCAGTTCTTC
TRBJ1-4	TRBV7-2	-	-	CASSLGGHNEKLFF	TGTGCCAGCAGCTTAGGGGGGCACAATGAAAAACTGTTTTTT
TRBJ1-4	TRBV5-1	-	-	CASSFQGPNEKLFF	TGCGCCAGCAGCTTTCAGGGTCCGAATGAAAAACTGTTTTTT
TRBJ2-3	TRBV7-9	-	-	CASTRDLGQYF	TGTGCCAGCACCCGGGACTTGGGGCAGTATTTT
TRBJ2-3	TRBV30	few	TRBD1	CAWSVQGADTQYF	TGTGCCTGGAGTGTACAGGGGGCTGATACGCAGTATTTT